Listed below are T cell receptor beta chains from one sample, sequenced in a study of T cells after yellow fever vaccination. MiXCR, run by TCRdb on the 5' RACE reads, gives a single entry per CDR3 protein. The table has 450,000 to 650,000 distinct CDR3 sequences, around a fifth seen once; the top ten hold approximately 16%. The sample was PBMCs, taken 21 days after the first yellow fever vaccination. The receptors derive from a man aged 18 to 30 who received the YFV17D yellow fever vaccine. Each CDR3 is given with its conserved first and last residue. The order of the fields is V gene, clone size, D gene, J gene, CDR3 DNA, CDR3 protein. A D gene is named only where the DNA matches it firmly. Size is omitted from some rows. Given values are once, few, many or a class for expanded clones.

TRBV7-9	many	NA	TRBJ2-2	TGTGCCAGCAGCTCCGGGATCACTAACACCGGGGAGCTGTTTTTT	CASSSGITNTGELFF
TRBV5-1	few	NA	TRBJ1-2	TGCGCCACCTCCCCCCGGGGAGTAGGCTACACCTTC	CATSPRGVGYTF
TRBV5-4	few	TRBD1	TRBJ2-1	TGTGCCAGCAGCCTGCGGGACAGGGCCAATGAGCAGTTCTTC	CASSLRDRANEQFF
TRBV12-3/TRBV12-4	NA	TRBD1	TRBJ2-1	TGTGCCAGCAGTAGAGGACAGGGGGCGCGGAATGAGCAGTTCTTC	CASSRGQGARNEQFF
TRBV4-3	few	NA	TRBJ2-1	TGCGCCAGCAGCCAAGAGGGACTGGCGAGAACGCAGTTCTTC	CASSQEGLARTQFF
TRBV4-2	NA	NA	TRBJ2-3	TGTGCCAGCAGCCAAGAAGGTGGCGGGTCCACAGATACGCAGTATTTT	CASSQEGGGSTDTQYF
TRBV28	few	TRBD1	TRBJ2-5	TGTGCCAGCACCTCCTCGACAGGGGTCCAGACCCAGTACTTC	CASTSSTGVQTQYF
TRBV7-9	NA	NA	TRBJ2-2	TGTGCCAACACGCCGTACGCGAACACCGGGGAGCTGTTTTTT	CANTPYANTGELFF
TRBV10-3	few	NA	TRBJ2-2	TGTGCCACCGCTCGCGTGGGGGATAACACCGGGGAGCTGTTTTTT	CATARVGDNTGELFF
TRBV6-1	few	TRBD1	TRBJ2-2	TGTGCCACTCGACAGGGTGGTACCGGGGAGCTGTTTTTT	CATRQGGTGELFF
TRBV29-1	NA	NA	TRBJ1-5	TGCAGCGTCTCAGATAGCAATCAGCCCCAGCATTTT	CSVSDSNQPQHF
TRBV12-3/TRBV12-4	NA	NA	TRBJ1-4	TGTGCCAGCAGACTACGGGAGACCGTTGAAAAACTGTTTTTT	CASRLRETVEKLFF
TRBV11-2	many	NA	TRBJ2-5	TGTGCCAGCAGTACGGGGGCGCAAGAGACCCAGTACTTC	CASSTGAQETQYF
TRBV10-3	few	TRBD2	TRBJ2-5	TGTGCCATCAGTGACCTTCGGGGGGGCCGGAGGACCCAGTACTTC	CAISDLRGGRRTQYF
TRBV7-2	few	NA	TRBJ2-4	TGTGCCAGCAGCCCCCTCCAGGGCGCGGGCAAAAACATTCAGTACTTC	CASSPLQGAGKNIQYF
TRBV24-1	few	TRBD2	TRBJ2-2	TGTGCCACCAGTGATGCGACCGGGACTAGTTCCGGGGAGCTGTTTTTT	CATSDATGTSSGELFF
TRBV6-2/TRBV6-3	few	NA	TRBJ2-6	TGTGCCAGCAGTTACACTAGGTTCCTCCTCTCTGGGGCCAACGTCCTGACTTTC	CASSYTRFLLSGANVLTF
TRBV11-1	NA	TRBD1	TRBJ2-7	TGTGCCAGCGCTGGGACAGAGGCCTACGAGCAGTACTTC	CASAGTEAYEQYF
TRBV29-1	few	NA	TRBJ1-5	TGCAGCGTTGCCGACGGCTGGCTAGGCAATCAGCCCCAGCATTTT	CSVADGWLGNQPQHF
TRBV6-5	many	NA	TRBJ1-5	TGTGCCAGCAGTTACTCTGGCTATAGCAATCAGCCCCAGCATTTT	CASSYSGYSNQPQHF
TRBV2	NA	NA	TRBJ1-1	TGTGCCAGCAAGAGGGGAGGAGACACTGAAGCTTTCTTT	CASKRGGDTEAFF
TRBV7-2	few	TRBD2	TRBJ2-1	TGTGCCAGCAGCGCGGGGGGGCGCACCTACAATGAGCAGTTCTTC	CASSAGGRTYNEQFF
TRBV5-1	NA	NA	TRBJ2-4	TGCGCCAGCAGATTCCAGTCGTTGGACATTCAGTACTTC	CASRFQSLDIQYF
TRBV7-3	NA	NA	TRBJ1-1	TGTGCCAGCAGCTTAACGGGTTCTGCGCTTGAAGCTTTCTTT	CASSLTGSALEAFF
TRBV7-2	few	TRBD1	TRBJ1-2	TGTGCCAGCAGCCTCAGGGGGCTCTATGGCTACACCTTC	CASSLRGLYGYTF
TRBV20-1	NA	NA	TRBJ2-5	TGCAGTGCTATTCCCACAAGTCGAGAGACCCAGTACTTC	CSAIPTSRETQYF
TRBV20-1	NA	NA	TRBJ2-5	TGCAGTGCTAGAGCTTCGGAGGGGTTAGAGACCCAGTACTTC	CSARASEGLETQYF
TRBV7-6	few	NA	TRBJ1-6	TGTGCCAGCAGCTTGGAGGGGGGGATTTTTTCACCCCTCCACTTT	CASSLEGGIFSPLHF
TRBV9	NA	NA	TRBJ2-5	TGTGCCAGCAGCGTACAGGGTGCCCCTCTAGGTGCCGAGACCCAGTACTTC	CASSVQGAPLGAETQYF
TRBV5-1	NA	NA	TRBJ2-3	TGCGCCAGCAGAGATCCGGTAGGGGCGGCGACAGATACGCAGTATTTT	CASRDPVGAATDTQYF
TRBV5-1	NA	NA	TRBJ1-1	TGCGCCAGCAGCTTTCAGGGATCGGACGCTGAAGCTTTCTTT	CASSFQGSDAEAFF
TRBV10-1	once	NA	TRBJ2-5	TGCGCCAGCAACACAGATGAGGGCGTTGAGACCCAGTACTTC	CASNTDEGVETQYF
TRBV10-3	NA	TRBD2	TRBJ2-3	TGTGCCATCAGTGACCCGGGGGGAAGCACAGATACGCAGTATTTT	CAISDPGGSTDTQYF
TRBV18	NA	NA	TRBJ1-2	TGTGCCAGCTCACCGGACCTCTATGGCTACACCTTC	CASSPDLYGYTF
TRBV9	NA	NA	TRBJ2-5	TGTGCCAGCAGCGTACAGGGGACGGTGGAGACCCAGTACTTC	CASSVQGTVETQYF
TRBV3-1	few	NA	TRBJ2-3	TGTGCCAGCAGCCATCAGGGCACAGATACGCAGTATTTT	CASSHQGTDTQYF
TRBV27	NA	NA	TRBJ2-6	TGTGCCAGCAGTCTCCTGGACACGTTTGGGGCCAACGTCCTGACTTTC	CASSLLDTFGANVLTF
TRBV11-2	few	NA	TRBJ2-2	TGTGCCAGCAGCTTAGTTAGGGAGGTCGCCGGGGAGCTGTTTTTT	CASSLVREVAGELFF
TRBV11-2	NA	NA	TRBJ2-5	TGTGCCAGCAGCCCCCAGGGGTTCGTAAGTCCTCAAGAGACCCAGTACTTC	CASSPQGFVSPQETQYF
TRBV11-2	NA	TRBD2	TRBJ2-2	TGTGCCAGCAGCCTCCCCCTTTTTCGAGCGGGGGCCAACACCGGGGAGCTGTTTTTT	CASSLPLFRAGANTGELFF
TRBV7-2	NA	TRBD2	TRBJ2-2	TGTGCCAGCAGCTCCCCCAGCGGGGGGGCAGCCGGGGAGCTGTTTTTT	CASSSPSGGAAGELFF
TRBV3-1	NA	NA	TRBJ2-3	TGTGCCACGAGAGAGGGGCGAAGCACAGATACGCAGTATTTT	CATREGRSTDTQYF
TRBV20-1	few	NA	TRBJ2-5	TGCAGTGCATCACGGGACTTCCAAGAGACCCAGTACTTC	CSASRDFQETQYF
TRBV10-3	few	NA	TRBJ1-2	TGTGCCATCAGTGAGTCCGGGGCCGCTAACTATGGCTACACCTTC	CAISESGAANYGYTF
TRBV27	NA	NA	TRBJ1-2	TGTGCCAGCAGTTTATCGGTTGGGAGTATAGGAGGCTACACCTTC	CASSLSVGSIGGYTF
TRBV30	NA	NA	TRBJ1-1	TGTGCCTGGACCCCGGGGTCTGAAGCTTTCTTT	CAWTPGSEAFF
TRBV7-9	NA	NA	TRBJ1-1	TGTGCCAGCAGCTTAGCAGGGCCCGTTGGAGGCACTGAAGCTTTCTTT	CASSLAGPVGGTEAFF
TRBV19	NA	NA	TRBJ1-5	TGTGCCAGTAGCTCTCTGGATTATCAGCCCCAGCATTTT	CASSSLDYQPQHF
TRBV15	NA	NA	TRBJ2-7	TGTGCCACCAGCAGATATGTGAGGGGGGACCCTAAGGAGCAGTACTTC	CATSRYVRGDPKEQYF
TRBV18	many	TRBD1	TRBJ1-2	TGTGCCAGCTCACCGGCCGGGACAGGGGCCTATGGCTACACCTTC	CASSPAGTGAYGYTF
TRBV10-3	few	NA	TRBJ2-1	TGTGCCATCAGTGAGACAGCCGGGACCCACAATGAGCAGTTCTTC	CAISETAGTHNEQFF
TRBV5-1	NA	NA	TRBJ2-3	TGCGCCAGCAGCTTGGAGGAGAACGGCGCAGATACGCAGTATTTT	CASSLEENGADTQYF
TRBV5-6	once	NA	TRBJ2-3	TGTGCCAGCAGCTTGGGAGGGTTAAGGTCAGGAGATACGCAGTATTTT	CASSLGGLRSGDTQYF
TRBV6-1	NA	NA	TRBJ2-1	TGTGCCAGCAACCTGAATTGGGAGCAGTTCTTC	CASNLNWEQFF